This TCR beta chain was sequenced in a study of identical twins. Study conclusions and caveats: Abundant cord blood beta clonotypes carried fewer insertions; memory repertoires showed none.

In TCRdb, the 5' RACE reads were re-called with MiXCR into one record per CDR3 protein. Altogether more than 400,000 distinct CDR3 sequences are present, roughly 15% being singletons, with the ten largest covering 0.44%. This clonotype turned up a few times. The target antigen is unknown. This sample was shared with a second study, whose subject was yellow fever vaccine responses in identical twins.

Sequences were obtained from CD4+ T cells sorted from blood. This TCR was sampled from a woman aged 18-29 years in good health.

As DNA, the CDR3 is TGCAGTGCTAGAGATCGGGGACTAGGTAGCTACAATGAGCAGTTCTTC. The encoded protein is CSARDRGLGSYNEQFF. The V and J genes are TRBV20-1 and TRBJ2-1; 8 nucleotides line up with TRBD2. The germline gives CDR1 DFQATT, CDR2 SNEGSKA (reference sequence). After removal of 0 bases from V and 3 bases from J, the junction contained 7 bases not matched to a gene. The CDR3 covers 16 residues.